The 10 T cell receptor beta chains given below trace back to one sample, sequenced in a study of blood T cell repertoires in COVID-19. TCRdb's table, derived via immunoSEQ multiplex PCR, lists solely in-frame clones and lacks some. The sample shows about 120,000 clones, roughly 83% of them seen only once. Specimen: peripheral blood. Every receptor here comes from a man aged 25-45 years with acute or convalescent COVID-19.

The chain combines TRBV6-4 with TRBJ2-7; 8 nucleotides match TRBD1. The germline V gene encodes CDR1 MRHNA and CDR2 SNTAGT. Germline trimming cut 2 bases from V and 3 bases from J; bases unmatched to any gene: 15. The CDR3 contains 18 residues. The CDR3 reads CASSDTGQEPLSGYEQYV. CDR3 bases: TGTGCCAGCAGTGACACGGGACAGGAGCCCTTGAGTGGCTACGAGCAGTACGTC.

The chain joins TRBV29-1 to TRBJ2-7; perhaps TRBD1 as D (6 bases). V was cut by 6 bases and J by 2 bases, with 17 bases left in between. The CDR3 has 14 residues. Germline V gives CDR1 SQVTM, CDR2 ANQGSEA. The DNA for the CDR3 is TGCAGCGTGAGACGGGACATGTGGCCCTACGAGCAGTACTTC. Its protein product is CSVRRDMWPYEQYF.

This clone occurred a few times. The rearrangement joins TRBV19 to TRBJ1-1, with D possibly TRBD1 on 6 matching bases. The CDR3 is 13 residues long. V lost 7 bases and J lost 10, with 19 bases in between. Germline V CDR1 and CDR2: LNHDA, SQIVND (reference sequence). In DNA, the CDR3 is TGTGCCAGTACCCCCGTGGACAGCCGGGTAGCTTTCTTT. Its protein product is CASTPVDSRVAFF.

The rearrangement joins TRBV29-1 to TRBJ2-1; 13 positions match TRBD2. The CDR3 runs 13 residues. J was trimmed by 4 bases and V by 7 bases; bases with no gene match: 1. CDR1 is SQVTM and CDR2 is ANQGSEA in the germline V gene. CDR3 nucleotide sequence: TGCAGCGCGACTAGCGGGGGGTACAATGAGCAGTTCTTC. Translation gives CSATSGGYNEQFF.

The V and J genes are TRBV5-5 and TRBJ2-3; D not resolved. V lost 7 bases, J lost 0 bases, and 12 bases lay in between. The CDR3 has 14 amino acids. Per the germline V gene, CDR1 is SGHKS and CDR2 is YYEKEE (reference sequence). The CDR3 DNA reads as TGTGCCAGCTTAGATCAACGCAGCACAGATACGCAGTATTTT. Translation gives CASLDQRSTDTQYF.

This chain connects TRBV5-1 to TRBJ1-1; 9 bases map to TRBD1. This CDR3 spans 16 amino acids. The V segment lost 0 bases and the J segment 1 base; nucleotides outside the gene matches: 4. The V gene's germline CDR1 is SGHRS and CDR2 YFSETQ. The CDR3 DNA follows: TGCGCCAGCAGCTTGGGCACAGGGGGCCGGAACACTGAAGCTTTCTTT. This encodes CASSLGTGGRNTEAFF.

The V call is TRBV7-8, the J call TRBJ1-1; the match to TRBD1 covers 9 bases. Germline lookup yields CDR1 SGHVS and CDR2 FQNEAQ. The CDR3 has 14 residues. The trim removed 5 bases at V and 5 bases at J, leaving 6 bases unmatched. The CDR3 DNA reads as TGTGCCAGCAGCAGGACAGGGGAGGGGACTGAAGCTTTCTTT. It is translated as CASSRTGEGTEAFF.

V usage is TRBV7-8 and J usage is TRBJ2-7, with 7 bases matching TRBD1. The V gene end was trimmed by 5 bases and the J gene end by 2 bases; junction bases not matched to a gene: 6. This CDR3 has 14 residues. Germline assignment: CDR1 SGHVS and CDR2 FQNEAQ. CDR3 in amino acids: CASSPGQVPYEQYF. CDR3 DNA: TGTGCCAGCAGCCCAGGACAGGTTCCCTACGAGCAGTACTTC.

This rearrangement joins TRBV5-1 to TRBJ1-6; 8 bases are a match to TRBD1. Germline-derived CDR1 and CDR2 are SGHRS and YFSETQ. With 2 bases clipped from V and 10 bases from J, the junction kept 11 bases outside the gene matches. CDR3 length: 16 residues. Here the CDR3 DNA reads TGCGCCAGCAGCTTTGTTGCAGGGGGCGCTGAGTCACCCCTCCACTTT. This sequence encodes CASSFVAGGAESPLHF.

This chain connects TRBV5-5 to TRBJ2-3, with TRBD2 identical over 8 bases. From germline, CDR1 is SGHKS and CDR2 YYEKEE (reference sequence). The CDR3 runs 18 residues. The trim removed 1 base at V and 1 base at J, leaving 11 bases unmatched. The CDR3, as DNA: TGTGCCAGCAGCTTGTATCTGTCCGGTAGCGGGGGCACAGATACGCAGTATTTT. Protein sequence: CASSLYLSGSGGTDTQYF.